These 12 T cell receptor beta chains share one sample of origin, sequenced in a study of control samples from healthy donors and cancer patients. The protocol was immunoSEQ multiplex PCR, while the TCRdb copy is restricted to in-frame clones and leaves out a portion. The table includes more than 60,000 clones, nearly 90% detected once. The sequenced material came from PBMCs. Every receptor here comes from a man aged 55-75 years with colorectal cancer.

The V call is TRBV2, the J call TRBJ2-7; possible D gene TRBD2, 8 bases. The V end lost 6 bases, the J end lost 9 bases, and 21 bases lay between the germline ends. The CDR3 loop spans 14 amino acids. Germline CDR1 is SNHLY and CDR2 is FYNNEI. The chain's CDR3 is CASSSLTGGGRQYF. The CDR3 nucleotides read TGTGCCAGCAGCTCCCTCACGGGAGGGGGCAGGCAGTACTTC.

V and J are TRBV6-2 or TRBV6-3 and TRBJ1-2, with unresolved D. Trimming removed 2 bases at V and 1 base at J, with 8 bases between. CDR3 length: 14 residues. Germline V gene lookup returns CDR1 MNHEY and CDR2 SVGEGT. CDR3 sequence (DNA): TGTGCCAGCAGTTACCGGCCTTTTAACTATGGCTACACCTTC. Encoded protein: CASSYRPFNYGYTF.

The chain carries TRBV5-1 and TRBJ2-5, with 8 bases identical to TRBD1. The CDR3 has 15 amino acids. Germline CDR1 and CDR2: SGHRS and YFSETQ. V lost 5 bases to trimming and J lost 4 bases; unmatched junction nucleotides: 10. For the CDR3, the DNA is TGCGCCAGCAGGTCCCCACAGGGGGTCCCAGAGACCCAGTACTTC. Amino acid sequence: CASRSPQGVPETQYF.

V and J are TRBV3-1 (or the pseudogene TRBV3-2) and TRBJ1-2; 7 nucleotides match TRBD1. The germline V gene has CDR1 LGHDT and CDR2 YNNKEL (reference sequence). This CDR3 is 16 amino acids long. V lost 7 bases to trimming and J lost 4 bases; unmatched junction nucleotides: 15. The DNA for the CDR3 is TGTGCCAGCACTCGCAACCCGGGACAGTCAACCTATGGCTACACCTTC. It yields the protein CASTRNPGQSTYGYTF.

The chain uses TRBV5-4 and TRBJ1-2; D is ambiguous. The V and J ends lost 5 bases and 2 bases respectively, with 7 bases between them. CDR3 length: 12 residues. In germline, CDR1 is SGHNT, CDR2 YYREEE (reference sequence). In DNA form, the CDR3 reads TGTGCCAGCAGTGACGGGAACTATGGCTACACCTTC. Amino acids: CASSDGNYGYTF.

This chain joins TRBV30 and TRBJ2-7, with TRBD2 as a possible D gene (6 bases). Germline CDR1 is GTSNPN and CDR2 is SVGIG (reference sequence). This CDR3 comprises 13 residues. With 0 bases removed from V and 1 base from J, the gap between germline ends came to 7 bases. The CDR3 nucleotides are TGTGCCTGGAGTGTACGGGGGTCCTACGAGCAGTACTTC. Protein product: CAWSVRGSYEQYF.

CDR3 nucleotides: TGTGCCAGCAGTGAGGGTAGGGAATATGGCTACACCTTC. This sequence encodes CASSEGREYGYTF. The V gene is TRBV2, the J gene TRBJ1-2; D ambiguous. Germline CDR1 is SNHLY and CDR2 is FYNNEI. The CDR3 contains 13 residues. V lost 3 bases and J lost 5, with 10 bases in between.

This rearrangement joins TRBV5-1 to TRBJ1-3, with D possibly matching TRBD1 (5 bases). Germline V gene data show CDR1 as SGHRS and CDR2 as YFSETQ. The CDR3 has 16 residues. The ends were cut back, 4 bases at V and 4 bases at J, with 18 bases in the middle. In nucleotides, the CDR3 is TGCGCCAGCAGCGCTGGTTTTACAGGATCGGGAAACACCATATATTTT. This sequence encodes CASSAGFTGSGNTIYF.

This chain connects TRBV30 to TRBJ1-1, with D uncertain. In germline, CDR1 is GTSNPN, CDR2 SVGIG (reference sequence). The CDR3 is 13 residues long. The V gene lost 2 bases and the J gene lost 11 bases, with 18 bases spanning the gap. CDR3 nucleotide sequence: TGTGCCTGGAGTCTTGACCTGCCCCCTGGGGCTTTCTTT. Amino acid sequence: CAWSLDLPPGAFF.

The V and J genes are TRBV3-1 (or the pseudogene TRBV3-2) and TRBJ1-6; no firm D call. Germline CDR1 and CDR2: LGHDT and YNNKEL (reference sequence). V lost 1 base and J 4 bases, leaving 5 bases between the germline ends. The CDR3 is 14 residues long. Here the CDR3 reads CASSQAQYNSPLHF. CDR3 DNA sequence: TGTGCCAGCAGCCAAGCCCAGTATAATTCACCCCTCCACTTT.

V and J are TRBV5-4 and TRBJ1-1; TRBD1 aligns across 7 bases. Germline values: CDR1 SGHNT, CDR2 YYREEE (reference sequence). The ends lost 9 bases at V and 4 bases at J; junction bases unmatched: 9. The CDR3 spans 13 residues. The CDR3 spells CATKTGWATEAFF. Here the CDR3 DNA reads TGTGCCACCAAGACAGGGTGGGCCACTGAAGCTTTCTTT. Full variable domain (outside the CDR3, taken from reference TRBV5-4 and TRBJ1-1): ETGVTQSPTHLIKTRGQQVTLRCSSQSGHNTVSWYQQALGQGPQFIFQYYREEENGRGNFPPRFSGLQFPNYSSELNVNALELDDSALYLCATKTGWATEAFFGQGTRLTVV.

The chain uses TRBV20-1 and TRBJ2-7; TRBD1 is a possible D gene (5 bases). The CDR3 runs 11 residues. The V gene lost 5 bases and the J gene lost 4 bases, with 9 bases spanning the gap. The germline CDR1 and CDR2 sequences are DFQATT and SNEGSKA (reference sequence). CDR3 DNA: TGCAGTGCTCTACAGGCTTACGAGCAGTACTTC. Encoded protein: CSALQAYEQYF.